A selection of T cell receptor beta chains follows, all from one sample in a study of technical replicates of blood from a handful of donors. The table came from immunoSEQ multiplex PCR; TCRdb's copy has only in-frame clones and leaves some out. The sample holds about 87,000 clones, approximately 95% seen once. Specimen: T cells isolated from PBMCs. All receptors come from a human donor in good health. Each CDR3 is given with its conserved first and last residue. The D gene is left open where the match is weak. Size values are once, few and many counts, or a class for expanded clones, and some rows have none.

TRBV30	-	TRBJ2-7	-	TGTGCCTGGAGTGTACTGAGCGGACTTCTCAGCTACGAGCAGTACTTC	CAWSVLSGLLSYEQYF
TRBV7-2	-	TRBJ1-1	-	TGTGCCAGCAGTCAAATTAGCAGGGGCGGCACTGAAGCTTTCTTT	CASSQISRGGTEAFF
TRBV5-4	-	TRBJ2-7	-	TGTGCCAGCAGCGTACTAGGGCTCGAGCAGTACTTC	CASSVLGLEQYF
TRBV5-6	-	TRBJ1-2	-	TGTGCCAGCAGCTTCAGGGGTAACTGGTATGGCTACACCTTC	CASSFRGNWYGYTF
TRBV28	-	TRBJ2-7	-	TGTGCCAGCAGTTTATCTTATAGTGGAACCCGGGTGGGGGGTTCCTACGAGCAGTACTTC	CASSLSYSGTRVGGSYEQYF
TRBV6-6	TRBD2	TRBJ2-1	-	TGTGCCAGCAATCCTAGCGGGAGGAGCCATGAGCAGTTCTTC	CASNPSGRSHEQFF
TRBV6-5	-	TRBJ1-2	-	TGTGCCAGCAGTTTATCAGGGTCTAACTATGGCTACACCTTC	CASSLSGSNYGYTF
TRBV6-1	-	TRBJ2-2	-	TGTGCCAGCAGTGTAAGGTCAGGGTCCATCACCGGGGAGCTGTTTTTT	CASSVRSGSITGELFF
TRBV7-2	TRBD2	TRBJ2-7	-	TGTGCCAGCAGCCTAGCGGGGAGCTCCTACGAGCAGTACTTC	CASSLAGSSYEQYF
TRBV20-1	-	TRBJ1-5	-	TGCAGTGCTGAGGGCAATCAGCCCCAGCATTTT	CSAEGNQPQHF
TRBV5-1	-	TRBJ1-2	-	TGCGCCAGCACCATATCGACAGGAGAATATGGCTACACCTTC	CASTISTGEYGYTF
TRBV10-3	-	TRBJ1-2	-	TGTGCCATCAGTGAGGACAGGAACTATGGCTACACCTTC	CAISEDRNYGYTF
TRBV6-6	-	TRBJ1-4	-	TGTGCCAGCAGTTACTCCCAGGGGCGTAATGAAAAACTGTTTTTT	CASSYSQGRNEKLFF
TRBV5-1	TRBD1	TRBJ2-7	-	TGCGCCAGCAGCTTGGTGGAGGCCAGGGGGTACGAGCAGTACTTC	CASSLVEARGYEQYF
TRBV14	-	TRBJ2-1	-	TGTGCCAGCAGCCAAGTGTATGGAGGGAGTTTCAATGAGCAGTTCTTC	CASSQVYGGSFNEQFF
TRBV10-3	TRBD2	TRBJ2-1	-	TGTGCCATCAGTGAGTCAATCGGGGCGGGAGGGGTAGATGAGCAGTTCTTC	CAISESIGAGGVDEQFF
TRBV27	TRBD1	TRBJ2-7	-	TGTGCCAGCAGTTTAGAGGTACAGGGGGCCTACGAGCAGTACTTC	CASSLEVQGAYEQYF
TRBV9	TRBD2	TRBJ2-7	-	TGTGCCAGCAGCGTAGGGGCTAGCGGAATTTACGAGCAGTACTTC	CASSVGASGIYEQYF
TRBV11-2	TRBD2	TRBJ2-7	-	TGTGCCAGCAGCTTTAGCGGGAGTTTTTTCGACGAGCAGTACTTC	CASSFSGSFFDEQYF
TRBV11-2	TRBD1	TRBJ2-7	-	TGTGCCAGCAGCTCGGACAGGGAGAAATTCTACGAGCAGTACTTC	CASSSDREKFYEQYF
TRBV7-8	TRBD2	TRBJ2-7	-	TGTGCCAGCAGCTTAGATCGGACTAGCGTTTACGAGCAGTACTTC	CASSLDRTSVYEQYF
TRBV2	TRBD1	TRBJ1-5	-	TGTGCCAGCAGGGGGACAGGGGGCCGACAGCCCCAGCATTTT	CASRGTGGRQPQHF
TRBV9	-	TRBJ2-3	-	TGTGCCAGCAGCGTAGCTGGCAGGTCGGCAGATACGCAGTATTTT	CASSVAGRSADTQYF
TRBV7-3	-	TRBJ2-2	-	TGTGCCAGCAGCTTAACGACAGGCCCCGGGGAGCTGTTTTTT	CASSLTTGPGELFF
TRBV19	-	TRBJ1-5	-	TGTGCCAGTAGTATATACAGGGAAAGGGGATATAGCAATCAGCCCCAGCATTTT	CASSIYRERGYSNQPQHF
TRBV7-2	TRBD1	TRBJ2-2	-	TGTGCCAGCAGCCCACTTATAGGACAGGGTAACACCGGGGAGCTGTTTTTT	CASSPLIGQGNTGELFF
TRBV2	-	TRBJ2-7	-	TGTGCCAGCAGACAGGGAATCTACGAGCAGTACTTC	CASRQGIYEQYF
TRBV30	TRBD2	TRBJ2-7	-	TGTGCCTGGACCAGGCGGGGGTACGAGCAGTACTTC	CAWTRRGYEQYF
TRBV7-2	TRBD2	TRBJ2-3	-	TGTGCCAGCAGCCTGACTAGCGGCACAGATACGCAGTATTTT	CASSLTSGTDTQYF
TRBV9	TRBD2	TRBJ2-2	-	TGTGCCAGCAGCTCCAGTGGGACTAGCCTCACCGGGGAGCTGTTTTTT	CASSSSGTSLTGELFF
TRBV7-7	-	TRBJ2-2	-	TGTGCCAGCAGCTTACAGGGAACCGGGGAGCTGTTTTTT	CASSLQGTGELFF
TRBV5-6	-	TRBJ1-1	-	TGTGCCAGCAGTTTACCCGACAGGCACACTGAAGCTTTCTTT	CASSLPDRHTEAFF
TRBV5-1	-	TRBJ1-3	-	TGCGCCAGCAGCTTGGACGGGAACACCATATATTTT	CASSLDGNTIYF
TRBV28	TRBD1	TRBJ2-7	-	TGTGCCAGCAGCTCTACGATATTCGCCGACAGGGGCAACGAGCAGTACTTC	CASSSTIFADRGNEQYF
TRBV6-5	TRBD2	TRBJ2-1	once	TGTGCCAGCAGCTTAGGACTAGCGGAATACAATGAGCAGTTCTTC	CASSLGLAEYNEQFF
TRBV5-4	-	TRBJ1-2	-	TGTGCCAGCAGCGGGGGGGTCGGGGGCTACACCTTC	CASSGGVGGYTF
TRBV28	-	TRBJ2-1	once	TGTGCCAGCAGTTTAATTAGATCCTACAATGAGCAGTTCTTC	CASSLIRSYNEQFF
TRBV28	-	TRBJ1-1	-	TGTGCCAGCAGTTTCGTAGATGAAGCTTTCTTT	CASSFVDEAFF
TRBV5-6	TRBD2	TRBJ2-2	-	TGTGCCAGCAGCTTGGGAACCCTAGCGGGAACGGTCGGGGAGCTGTTTTTT	CASSLGTLAGTVGELFF
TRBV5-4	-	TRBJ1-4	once	TGTGCCAGCAGCCTAGAAACGTTCGGGACTGTTAATGAAAAACTGTTTTTT	CASSLETFGTVNEKLFF
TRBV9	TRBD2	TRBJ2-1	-	TGTGCCAGCAGCGTAGCTCCCCGGGAGGCCTACAATGAGCAGTTCTTC	CASSVAPREAYNEQFF
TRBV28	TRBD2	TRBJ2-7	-	TGTGCCAGCAGGCGGGGGACGCCGGGTGCAAGCTCCTACGAGCAGTACTTC	CASRRGTPGASSYEQYF
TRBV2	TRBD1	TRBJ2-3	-	TGTGCCAGCAGTGAAAGGTTTCCGGGACAGCCAACAGATACGCAGTATTTT	CASSERFPGQPTDTQYF
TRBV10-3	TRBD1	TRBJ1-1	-	TGTGCCATCAGTGGCCGGGACAGTGACACTGAAGCTTTCTTT	CAISGRDSDTEAFF
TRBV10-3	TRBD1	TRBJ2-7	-	TGTGCCCACACCCCCGGACAGGGCGGAAACTACGAGCAGTACTTT	CAHTPGQGGNYEQYF
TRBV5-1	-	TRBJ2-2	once	TGCGCCTCCAGCCGGGGGGCCTTAGGGAACACCGGGGAGCTGTTTTTT	CASSRGALGNTGELFF
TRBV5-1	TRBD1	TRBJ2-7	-	TGCGCCAGCAGCTTGGAGGACAGGGTAGGGGAGCAGTACTTC	CASSLEDRVGEQYF
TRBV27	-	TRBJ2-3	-	TGTGCCAGCAGTTTAGGCCCTCCCCCGCGCACAGATACGCAGTATTTT	CASSLGPPPRTDTQYF
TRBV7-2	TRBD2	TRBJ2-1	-	TGTGCCAGCAGCTTAGATTTGGCGGGAGGAGAGAATGAGCAGTTCTTC	CASSLDLAGGENEQFF
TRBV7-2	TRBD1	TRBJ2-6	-	TGTGCCAGCAGCTTCGACAGGGTCGGCTCGGGGGCCAACGTCCTGACTTTC	CASSFDRVGSGANVLTF
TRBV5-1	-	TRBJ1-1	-	TGCGCCAGCAGCTTGGTTGGGCAGTGGGCTTTCTTT	CASSLVGQWAFF
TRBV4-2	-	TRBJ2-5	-	TGTGCCAGCAGCCAGGGCACAGGGAAGGAGACCCAGTACTTC	CASSQGTGKETQYF
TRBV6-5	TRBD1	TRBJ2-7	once	TGTGCCAGCAGACGCCCGACAGGGCTGGTATACGAGCAGTACTTC	CASRRPTGLVYEQYF
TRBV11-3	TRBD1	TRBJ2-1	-	TGTGCCAGCAGCTTACTGCAGGGGGCAGGGAATGAGCAGTTCTTC	CASSLLQGAGNEQFF
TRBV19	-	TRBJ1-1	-	TGTGCCAGTAGTATTCTGGGGGGTACTGAAGCTTTCTTT	CASSILGGTEAFF
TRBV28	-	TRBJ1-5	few	TGTGCCAGCAGGAGGGGGAGGGACAATCAGCCCCAGCATTTT	CASRRGRDNQPQHF
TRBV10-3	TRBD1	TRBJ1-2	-	TGTGCCATCAGCGCAAGTGGGACAGGGGTAGGCTACACCTTC	CAISASGTGVGYTF
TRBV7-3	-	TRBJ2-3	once	TGTGCCAGCAGCCTGGCGGGGCATCAAGATACGCAGTATTTT	CASSLAGHQDTQYF
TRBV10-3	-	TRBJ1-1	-	TGTGCCATCGGAGGAGGTGTGAACACTGAAGCTTTCTTT	CAIGGGVNTEAFF